Given below is one T cell receptor beta chain in context. The antigen remains undetermined. MiXCR was run by TCRdb on the RT-PCR reads, yielding one entry per CDR3 protein. The sample includes fewer than 700,000 distinct CDR3 sequences, about an eighth of them seen just once. The CDR3 contains 16 residues. V lost 0 bases, J lost 7 bases, and 10 bases stayed unmatched. Germline V CDR1 and CDR2: DFQATT, SNEGSKA (reference sequence). These data originate in a study of response to subunit inactivated influenza vaccine. Study-level findings and limits: The authors offered the suggestion that each seasonal influenza vaccination recruits few new T cells.

This specimen was PBMCs from blood, taken roughly 46 days after vaccination. The chain is built from TRBV20-1 and TRBJ2-1; 9 bases match TRBD2. This receptor was taken from a middle-aged man who received an inactivated influenza vaccine. CDR3 sequence reads: CSAREPWTSERNEQFF. CDR3 DNA: TGCAGTGCTAGAGAACCCTGGACTAGCGAGCGTAATGAGCAGTTCTTC.